This paragraph reports one T cell receptor beta chain. Its antigen is unknown. These data are taken from a study of CD8+CD57+ T cells in acquired aplastic anemia. Study results and caveats: Almost 30 CD8+ CDR3 sequences occurred in both the patients and the controls.

V dropped 2 bases and J dropped 5; count of bases not matched to a gene: 6. The CDR3 sequence is 15 residues long. Germline CDR1 is SGDLS and CDR2 is YYNGEE. Before being chosen for sequencing, patients had shown CD8+CD57+ cell expansion by flow cytometry. Genomic DNA served as template for TCR beta VDJ and CDR3 profiling. TCRdb analysed the reads with MiXCR anew, one entry per CDR3 protein. The data hold under 250,000 distinct CDR3 sequences, with more than 55% observed a single time. Sequencing was performed on sorted CD4+, CD8+, or CD8+CD57+ T cells (not recorded which) from PBMCs. This chain links TRBV9 with TRBJ2-2; TRBD1 matches 7 bases. The TCR comes from a human donor with aplastic anemia. CDR3 protein: CASSVRDSRTGELFF. The CDR3, as DNA: TGTGCCAGCAGCGTCCGGGACAGCAGGACCGGGGAGCTGTTTTTT.